This entry concerns a single TCR beta chain. Its antigen is as yet unknown. The data belong to a study of OX40 agonist ivuxolimab in advanced cancers. Study background: Head and neck, renal cell, melanoma or hepatocellular carcinoma were the cancers that dose-escalation patients had. Partial responses occurred in three patients (one hepatocellular carcinoma, two cutaneous melanoma).

Clones were read by immunoSEQ multiplex PCR, and TCRdb kept only the in-frame ones, dropping some. Among fewer than 90,000 clones listed, around 86% were seen once. V was trimmed by 1 base and J by 6 bases, leaving 18 bases between them. The CDR3 has 16 amino acids. The germline gives CDR1 SGHAT, CDR2 FQNNGV. General observations from the study: A proportion of nonresponders additionally exhibited low normalized T-cell clonal expansion. Undetermined was the antigen specificity of the expanded peripheral T cells.

This sequence joins TRBV11-2 and TRBJ1-2; D uncertain. This receptor was obtained from an adult with an advanced solid tumor such as melanoma, head and neck, liver or kidney cancer. This specimen consisted of CD4+ or CD8+ T cells sorted from blood, obtained in a trial of the OX40 agonist ivuxolimab. The DNA for the CDR3 is TGTGCCAGCAGCTTAGGGCTCAAGCCATTTACCGATGGCTACACCTTC. This gives the protein CASSLGLKPFTDGYTF.